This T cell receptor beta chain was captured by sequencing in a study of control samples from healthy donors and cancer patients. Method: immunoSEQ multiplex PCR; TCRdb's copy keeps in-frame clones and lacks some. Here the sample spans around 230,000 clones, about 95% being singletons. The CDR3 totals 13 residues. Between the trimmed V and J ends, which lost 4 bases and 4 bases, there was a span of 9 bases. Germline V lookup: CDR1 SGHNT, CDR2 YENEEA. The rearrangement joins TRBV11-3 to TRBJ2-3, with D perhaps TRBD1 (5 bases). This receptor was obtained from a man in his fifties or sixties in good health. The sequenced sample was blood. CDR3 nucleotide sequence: TGTGCCAGCAGCTCAGGGATTGCAGATACGCAGTATTTT. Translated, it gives CASSSGIADTQYF.